These 13 T cell receptor beta chains share one sample of origin, sequenced in a study of T cell responses to AZD1222 COVID-19 vaccine. Produced via immunoSEQ multiplex PCR; TCRdb's table is partial and in-frame only. The repertoire holds about 120,000 clones, with approximately 85% as singletons. The sample consisted of peripheral blood, taken on day 0 of AZD1222 vaccination. The receptors here all came from an adult in good health.

This clone appeared once. The rearrangement joins TRBV5-1 to TRBJ1-1; 9 bases align to TRBD1. The CDR3 has 19 amino acids. Germline V gives CDR1 SGHRS, CDR2 YFSETQ. The V gene end was trimmed by 0 bases and the J gene end by 1 base; junction bases not matched to a gene: 13. The CDR3 spells CASSLEVGQGASGNTEAFF. The CDR3 coding sequence is TGCGCCAGCAGCTTGGAAGTGGGACAGGGAGCCTCCGGGAACACTGAAGCTTTCTTT. Combining the CDR3 with reference TRBV5-1 and TRBJ1-1 gives the whole variable domain KAGVTQTPRYLIKTRGQQVTLSCSPISGHRSVSWYQQTPGQGLQFLFEYFSETQRNKGNFPGRFSGRQFSNSRSEMNVSTLELGDSALYLCASSLEVGQGASGNTEAFFGQGTRLTVV.

This chain connects TRBV30 to TRBJ2-7, with D possibly TRBD2 on 6 matching bases. Trimming removed 4 bases from V and 2 bases from J, with 15 bases in between. Germline V gene lookup returns CDR1 GTSNPN and CDR2 SVGIG (reference sequence). The CDR3 consists of 14 residues. The chain's CDR3 is CAWIGGDHAYEQYF. As DNA, the CDR3 is TGTGCCTGGATAGGAGGGGACCATGCCTACGAGCAGTACTTC.

On this clone: Distinct nucleotide sequences in the sample also encode this CDR3. The genes are TRBV6-4 and TRBJ2-2; the D gene is possibly TRBD2 (6 bases). The V end was cut by 3 bases, the J end by 5 bases, with 13 bases between. Germline CDR1 is MRHNA and CDR2 is SNTAGT. The CDR3 totals 15 residues. CDR3 in amino acids: CASSDSSGGTGELFF. DNA for the CDR3: TGTGCCAGCAGTGATTCGTCTGGAGGGACCGGGGAGCTGTTTTTT.

This sequence joins TRBV19 and TRBJ1-5; tentatively, D is TRBD1 (5 bases). The CDR3 extends over 16 amino acids. V was shortened by 6 bases and J by 11 bases, with 26 bases between the two germline ends. Per the germline V gene, CDR1 is LNHDA and CDR2 is SQIVND (reference sequence). In DNA form, the CDR3 reads TGTGCCAGTAGAGTTCGGTATCCGGGGCTCAATGAATCCCAGCATTTT. It yields the protein CASRVRYPGLNESQHF.

V usage is TRBV7-8 and J usage is TRBJ1-5, with 8 nucleotides matching TRBD1. Germline V gives CDR1 SGHVS, CDR2 FQNEAQ. The CDR3 spans 17 residues. Trimming took 3 bases from V and 0 from J; bases not matched to a gene: 7. Here the CDR3 DNA reads TGTGCCAGCAGCTTGTGGACAGGGTCCCTTAGCAATCAGCCCCAGCATTTT. It codes for CASSLWTGSLSNQPQHF.

The chain couples TRBV30 to TRBJ1-2; D remains ambiguous. The CDR3 loop spans 12 amino acids. Germline-derived CDR1 and CDR2 are GTSNPN and SVGIG (reference sequence). V lost 0 bases to trimming and J lost 4 bases, with 6 bases between them. CDR3 coding DNA: TGTGCCTGGAGTGTAACGACCTATGGCTACACCTTC. It encodes CAWSVTTYGYTF.

This clone is a singleton in its sample. The chain combines TRBV5-4 with TRBJ1-4, with 8 bases lining up with TRBD1. This CDR3 is built from 14 residues. V lost 2 bases and J lost 7; bases outside the gene matches: 4. Per germline, CDR1 SGHNT and CDR2 YYREEE (reference sequence). CDR3 in DNA: TGTGCCAGCAGCTTTCAGGGGGCGAGTGAAAAACTGTTTTTT. Translation: CASSFQGASEKLFF.

This chain links TRBV14 with TRBJ1-1; D is unclear. Germline CDR1 and CDR2: SGHDN and FVKESK. The CDR3 covers 16 residues. V lost 0 bases and J lost 5, with 16 bases in between. As DNA, the CDR3 is TGTGCCAGCAGCCAAGAAAGATTGGCAGGAAGGACTGAAGCTTTCTTT. It translates to CASSQERLAGRTEAFF.

This chain links TRBV7-8 with TRBJ2-2, with TRBD1 matching 7 bases. The V gene end was trimmed by 5 bases and the J gene end by 3 bases; junction bases not matched to a gene: 9. CDR3 length: 16 residues. Germline-derived CDR1 and CDR2 are SGHVS and FQNEAQ. CDR3 sequence (DNA): TGTGCCAGCAGCATGAGACAGGGATTTTACACCGGGGAGCTGTTTTTT. It encodes CASSMRQGFYTGELFF.

The chain recombines TRBV5-1 with TRBJ1-1; D not certain. Per the germline V gene, CDR1 is SGHRS and CDR2 is YFSETQ. The CDR3 totals 16 residues. With 0 bases removed from V and 1 base from J, the gap between germline ends came to 13 bases. The CDR3, as DNA: TGCGCCAGCAGCTTGGCCGAGGGCGGGGAGAACACTGAAGCTTTCTTT. Translating gives CASSLAEGGENTEAFF.

V is TRBV14 and J is TRBJ1-2, with unresolved D. The germline CDR1 and CDR2 sequences are SGHDN and FVKESK. The CDR3 is 13 amino acids. Deletions cut 1 base from V and 2 bases from J, with 5 bases between. The CDR3 sequence is CASSQGRNYGYTF. CDR3 DNA sequence: TGTGCCAGCAGCCAAGGACGCAACTATGGCTACACCTTC.

The chain is built from TRBV6-1 and TRBJ1-6; D uncertain. The length of the CDR3 is 14 residues. Germline V lookup: CDR1 MNHNS, CDR2 SASEGT. V was cut by 2 bases and J by 6 bases, with 8 bases left in between. The CDR3 region is CASSEFRINSPLHF. CDR3 coding DNA: TGTGCCAGCAGTGAATTCAGGATTAATTCACCCCTCCACTTT.

This sequence joins TRBV30 and TRBJ1-6; D might be TRBD1 (6 bases). This CDR3 region has 15 residues. The germline V gene encodes CDR1 GTSNPN and CDR2 SVGIG (reference sequence). V was shortened by 0 bases and J by 9 bases, with 15 bases between the two germline ends. CDR3 residues: CAWSVDGRGSSPLHF. Here the CDR3 DNA reads TGTGCCTGGAGTGTAGACGGCAGGGGCAGTTCACCCCTCCACTTT. Drawing the rest from reference TRBV30 and TRBJ1-6, the complete variable domain is SQTIHQWPATLVQPVGSPLSLECTVEGTSNPNLYWYRQAAGRGLQLLFYSVGIGQISSEVPQNLSASRPQDRQFILSSKKLLLSDSGFYLCAWSVDGRGSSPLHFGNGTRLTVT.